The clone carrying this T cell receptor (beta chain) was picked up a small number of times. This CDR3 has 13 residues. Germline CDR1 is SNHLY and CDR2 is FYNNEI. Between the trimmed V and J ends, which lost 7 bases and 3 bases, there was a span of 12 bases. The entry originates in a study of blood T cell repertoires in COVID-19. Profiling relied on immunoSEQ multiplex PCR, and the TCRdb table lists in-frame clones only, not all of them. This table holds approximately 180,000 clones, around nine tenths found once. The V and J genes are TRBV2 and TRBJ1-2; perhaps TRBD1 as D (5 bases). The TCR was taken from a human donor in a cohort sampled during active COVID-19. What was sequenced was peripheral blood. CDR3 DNA: TGTGCCAGCAAGCCGGCGGGGGACTATGGCTACACCTTC. Its protein product is CASKPAGDYGYTF.